These 29 T cell receptor beta chains were sequenced from one sample in a study of spatial heterogeneity in lung cancer. The time point is: sample taken at primary tumor resection. TCRdb re-called the 5' RACE reads with MiXCR, one entry per CDR3 protein. The table lists about 7,700 distinct CDR3 sequences, around 9.9% of them singletons, with under 10% in the top ten. No antigen has been identified for these receptors. Study observations and caveats: Counts of expanded alpha and beta TCRs within tumors tracked the tumor nonsynonymous mutation count.

The sample consisted of lung tumor tissue, taken at surgery. Receptors originate from a male donor with early-stage non-small cell lung cancer.

This clonotype was recorded a few times. V and J are TRBV29-1 and TRBJ2-1; 9 bases line up with TRBD1. The germline V gene has CDR1 SQVTM and CDR2 ANQGSEA. This CDR3 comprises 12 residues. Unmatched junction bases numbered 1, after V lost 6 bases and J lost 4 bases. The CDR3 DNA reads as TGCAGCGTGGGACAGGGTTACAATGAGCAGTTCTTC. Protein product: CSVGQGYNEQFF.

Only a few counts were recorded for this clonotype. V gene TRBV19 combines with J gene TRBJ1-2; 9 positions agree with TRBD1. This CDR3 contains 15 residues. CDR1 and CDR2 from the germline V gene are LNHDA and SQIVND (reference sequence). V gave up 3 bases and J gave up 4 bases; unmatched junction bases: 6. The CDR3 loop reads CASSILTGGLYGYTF. The CDR3 nucleotides are TGTGCCAGTAGTATCCTGACAGGGGGGCTCTATGGCTACACCTTC.

About this clonotype: A much larger clone is a single base away; this may be a read error. The missing conserved phenylalanine or tryptophan at the end of this CDR3 makes a read error likely. The chain is built from TRBV5-1 and TRBJ2-7; the D gene is possibly TRBD1 (6 bases). This CDR3 region has 15 residues. CDR1 is SGHRS, CDR2 YFSETQ, per germline. The V end lost 2 bases, the J end lost 1 base, and 13 bases lay between the germline ends. Written as DNA, the CDR3 is TGCGCCAGCAGCTTTGGTCAGGGGACATCCTACGAGCAGTACATC. Amino acids: CASSFGQGTSYEQYI.

In its sample, this clonotype ranks as medium-sized. The genes are TRBV28 and TRBJ1-5, with a tentative D call TRBD1 (6 bases). The germline CDR1 and CDR2 sequences are MDHEN and SYDVKM. The V and J ends lost 6 bases and 0 bases respectively, with 24 bases between them. This CDR3 comprises 19 residues. CDR3 sequence reads: CASSSPRSGQTNSNQPQHF. The CDR3 DNA is TGTGCCAGCAGCTCTCCCCGATCTGGACAGACTAATAGCAATCAGCCCCAGCATTTT.

This rearrangement joins TRBV7-9 to TRBJ1-1; the D gene is possibly TRBD1 (5 bases). Trimming pared 5 bases from V and 6 bases from J, leaving 19 bases between. Germline CDR1 is SEHNR and CDR2 is FQNEAQ (reference sequence). The CDR3 sequence is 15 residues long. The CDR3 nucleotides are TGTGCCAGCAGCACGAGGGACCCCAGGGAGGCTGAAGCTTTCTTT. This codes for CASSTRDPREAEAFF.

In this sample, this clonotype turned up a few times. This rearrangement joins TRBV28 to TRBJ2-1; 9 nucleotides align to TRBD2. This CDR3 is built from 19 residues. CDR1 is MDHEN and CDR2 is SYDVKM in the germline V gene. V lost 3 bases to trimming and J lost 0 bases; unmatched junction nucleotides: 12. The CDR3: CASSFLLTSGVASYNEQFF. DNA for the CDR3: TGTGCCAGCAGTTTCCTTCTGACTAGCGGTGTTGCCTCCTACAATGAGCAGTTCTTC.

The chain carries TRBV27 and TRBJ1-1, with unresolved D. This CDR3 comprises 14 residues. V was cut by 4 bases and J by 1 base, with 10 bases left in between. Per the germline V gene, CDR1 is MNHEY and CDR2 is SMNVEV (reference sequence). The CDR3 loop reads CASSSRLGNTEAFF. Written as DNA, the CDR3 is TGTGCCAGCAGTTCCCGGTTGGGGAACACTGAAGCTTTCTTT.

This clonotype was observed many times. V and J are TRBV20-1 and TRBJ2-7; 7 positions agree with TRBD1. With 0 bases clipped from V and 4 bases from J, the junction kept 12 bases outside the gene matches. CDR1 is DFQATT and CDR2 is SNEGSKA in the germline V gene (reference sequence). CDR3 length equals 16 residues. CDR3 sequence reads: CSARDPVTGKGYEQYF. The DNA for the CDR3 is TGCAGTGCTAGAGACCCTGTGACAGGGAAGGGATACGAGCAGTACTTC.

By its share, this clonotype is medium-sized. The chain carries TRBV14 and TRBJ2-5; TRBD2 is a possible D gene (5 bases). The V gene lost 4 bases and the J gene lost 5 bases, with 11 bases spanning the gap. The CDR3 runs 13 residues. Per the germline V gene, CDR1 is SGHDN and CDR2 is FVKESK. The CDR3 region has the DNA TGTGCCAGCAGCCCGGGGTTGGTTGAGACCCAGTACTTC. Translated: CASSPGLVETQYF.

By share, this clonotype counts as medium-sized (0.01 to 0.1%). This chain uses TRBV27 with TRBJ1-6, with 7 bases matching TRBD1. This CDR3 is 13 amino acids long. Trimming cost V 5 bases and J 12 bases; bases outside gene matches: 7. Germline loops: CDR1 MNHEY, CDR2 SMNVEV (reference sequence). The CDR3 here is CASSGRDSGPLHF. CDR3 DNA sequence: TGTGCCAGCAGTGGCAGGGACAGTGGACCCCTCCACTTT.

By its share, this clonotype is medium-sized. V usage is TRBV7-9 and J usage is TRBJ2-3; TRBD1 agrees at 11 bases. The CDR3 extends over 15 amino acids. The V segment lost 7 bases and the J segment 6 bases; nucleotides outside the gene matches: 9. Germline V gene lookup returns CDR1 SEHNR and CDR2 FQNEAQ (reference sequence). CDR3 in amino acids: CASTPRTGGRDTQYF. Written as DNA, the CDR3 is TGTGCCAGCACCCCTCGGACAGGGGGCCGGGATACGCAGTATTTT.

The chain couples TRBV11-2 to TRBJ2-1; 10 bases fit TRBD2. The CDR3 spans 16 residues. Germline-derived CDR1 and CDR2 are SGHAT and FQNNGV. The junction had 12 bases not matched to a gene; V was cut back by 5 bases and J by 8 bases. CDR3 sequence (DNA): TGTGCCAGCAGCCAAAGGGCTAGCGGGGGTTGGGATGAGCAGTTCTTC. It is translated as CASSQRASGGWDEQFF.

There are a few counts of this clonotype. The chain has TRBV12-3 or TRBV12-4 and TRBJ1-1; D is possibly TRBD1 (5 bases). Trimming stripped 5 bases from V and 2 bases from J, with 15 bases between. The CDR3 is 15 residues long. The CDR3 DNA reads as TGTGCCAGCAGTCCCCAAGATGGGGGAAACACTGAAGCTTTCTTT. The encoded protein is CASSPQDGGNTEAFF.

This clonotype has more than one count but fewer than ten. The V call is TRBV20-1, the J call TRBJ2-3; no reliable D call. The germline V gene encodes CDR1 DFQATT and CDR2 SNEGSKA (reference sequence). The CDR3 covers 15 residues. Trimming took off 2 bases at V and 0 bases at J, with 12 bases between the two ends. CDR3 sequence reads: CSARPPGFSTDTQYF. CDR3 in DNA: TGCAGTGCTAGACCCCCGGGCTTTAGCACAGATACGCAGTATTTT.

V and J are TRBV28 and TRBJ2-7; 7 bases are shared with TRBD1. Per the germline V gene, CDR1 is MDHEN and CDR2 is SYDVKM. There are 13 residues in the CDR3. Trimming removed 6 bases from V and 5 bases from J; junction bases left unmatched: 7. CDR3 loop: CASSVTGVDEQYF. For the CDR3, the DNA is TGTGCCAGCAGCGTCACAGGGGTCGACGAGCAGTACTTC.

This clonotype counts as medium-sized. This chain links TRBV20-1 with TRBJ1-4; 8 bases fit TRBD1. The germline V gene encodes CDR1 DFQATT and CDR2 SNEGSKA (reference sequence). The CDR3 runs to 15 residues. The trim removed 4 bases at V and 2 bases at J, leaving 6 bases unmatched. Here the CDR3 DNA reads TGCAGTGCTACGGACAGGGCCCGGACTAATGAAAAACTGTTTTTT. Encoded protein: CSATDRARTNEKLFF.

This clonotype is medium-sized within its sample. The chain uses TRBV20-1 and TRBJ2-1; TRBD1 aligns across 9 bases. Per germline, CDR1 DFQATT and CDR2 SNEGSKA (reference sequence). Trimming removed 5 bases from V and 7 bases from J; junction bases left unmatched: 9. The length of the CDR3 is 14 residues. In DNA, the CDR3 is TGCAGTGCTTCGGACAGGGGCGGTGCGAATGAGCAGTTCTTC. It yields the protein CSASDRGGANEQFF.

This clonotype occurred a few times. The chain combines TRBV20-1 with TRBJ2-3, with TRBD2 identical over 8 bases. This CDR3 region has 16 residues. CDR1 and CDR2 from the germline V gene are DFQATT and SNEGSKA (reference sequence). Trimming took 1 base from V and 2 from J; bases not matched to a gene: 8. The DNA for the CDR3 is TGCAGTGCTAGAGCTAGACTTAGCGGGGCCACAGATACGCAGTATTTT. Its translation: CSARARLSGATDTQYF.

In its sample, this clonotype was seen a few times. This chain links TRBV20-1 with TRBJ1-5; the D gene is possibly TRBD1 (5 bases). Germline assignment: CDR1 DFQATT and CDR2 SNEGSKA (reference sequence). This CDR3 is built from 14 residues. The ends were cut back, 4 bases at V and 3 bases at J, with 13 bases in the middle. CDR3 in DNA: TGCAGTGCTATAGCAGGGACGGACAATCAGCCCCAGCATTTT. Its translation: CSAIAGTDNQPQHF.

This clonotype is labeled as medium-sized. V gene TRBV30 combines with J gene TRBJ2-7, with 8 nucleotides matching TRBD1. The J segment lost 2 bases and the V segment lost 3 bases, leaving 6 bases of the junction unmatched. The CDR3 length is 14 residues. The germline V gene has CDR1 GTSNPN and CDR2 SVGIG (reference sequence). For the CDR3, the DNA is TGTGCCTGGAGGGGACAGACAGGGGCCTACGAGCAGTACTTC. This sequence encodes CAWRGQTGAYEQYF. Supplemented by reference TRBV30 and TRBJ2-7, the full variable domain reads SQTIHQWPATLVQPVGSPLSLECTVEGTSNPNLYWYRQAAGRGLQLLFYSVGIGQISSEVPQNLSASRPQDRQFILSSKKLLLSDSGFYLCAWRGQTGAYEQYFGPGTRLTVT.

This clonotype was seen many times. The chain joins TRBV7-2 to TRBJ2-1, with D possibly being TRBD2 (5 bases). There are 15 residues in the CDR3. Germline assignment: CDR1 SGHTA and CDR2 FQGNSA. Trimming shortened V by 5 bases and J by 13 bases, and 24 bases separated the two germline ends. CDR3 amino acids: CASSRSLGPVEGQFF. The CDR3 coding sequence is TGTGCCAGCAGCCGATCACTCGGACCGGTTGAGGGACAGTTCTTC. Looking up the rest from reference TRBV7-2 and TRBJ2-1 gives the full variable domain: GAGVSQSPSNKVTEKGKDVELRCDPISGHTALYWYRQSLGQGLEFLIYFQGNSAPDKSGLPSDRFSAERTGGSVSTLTIQRTQQEDSAVYLCASSRSLGPVEGQFFGPGTRLTVL.

This clonotype is labeled medium-sized (0.01 to 0.1%). DNA of the CDR3: TGTGCCAGCAGCCCGCCAGTTAATTCACCCCTCCACTTT. It yields the protein CASSPPVNSPLHF. The chain employs TRBV7-9 and TRBJ1-6; no firm D call. Trimming removed 5 bases from V and 6 bases from J, with 8 bases in between. The V gene's germline CDR1 is SEHNR and CDR2 FQNEAQ (reference sequence). The length of the CDR3 is 13 residues. The full variable domain, with the rest looked up from reference TRBV7-9 and TRBJ1-6, is DTGVSQNPRHKITKRGQNVTFRCDPISEHNRLYWYRQTLGQGPEFLTYFQNEAQLEKSRLLSDRFSAERPKGSFSTLEIQRTEQGDSAMYLCASSPPVNSPLHFGNGTRLTVT.

This clonotype was detected only a few times. J is TRBJ1-6 and V is TRBV2; the D gene is possibly TRBD1 (5 bases). The CDR3 is 14 residues long. Looked up from germline, CDR1 is SNHLY and CDR2 is FYNNEI. The V gene lost 7 bases and the J gene lost 13 bases, with 20 bases spanning the gap. CDR3 sequence: CASTPGEGPLPLHF. The CDR3 nucleotides are TGTGCCAGCACCCCTGGTGAGGGGCCCCTCCCCCTCCACTTT. The whole variable domain, filled in from reference TRBV2 and TRBJ1-6, reads EPEVTQTPSHQVTQMGQEVILRCVPISNHLYFYWYRQILGQKVEFLVSFYNNEISEKSEIFDDQFSVERPDGSNFTLKIRSTKLEDSAMYFCASTPGEGPLPLHFGNGTRLTVT.

This clonotype is termed medium-sized. The V call is TRBV4-2, the J call TRBJ2-3, with TRBD1 matching over 7 bases. The V and J ends lost 3 bases and 8 bases, in that order; junction bases with no gene match: 8. The CDR3 totals 14 residues. The germline V gene has CDR1 LGHNA and CDR2 YNFKEQ. This chain's CDR3 is CASSHPGQVGTQYF. CDR3 in DNA: TGTGCCAGCAGCCACCCTGGACAGGTTGGTACGCAGTATTTT.

This clonotype was counted ten times or more. The chain recombines TRBV2 with TRBJ2-2, with 10 bases matching TRBD2. The CDR3 runs to 16 residues. Germline assignment: CDR1 SNHLY and CDR2 FYNNEI. Unmatched junction bases numbered 4, after V lost 2 bases and J lost 4 bases. The CDR3 loop reads CASSELAGAGTGELFF. In DNA, the CDR3 is TGTGCCAGCAGTGAACTAGCGGGAGCTGGCACCGGGGAGCTGTTTTTT.

The chain recombines TRBV28 with TRBJ2-3; D unclear. The CDR3 totals 12 residues. Germline CDR1 MDHEN, CDR2 SYDVKM. Trimming cost V 4 bases and J 4 bases, with 6 bases left between them. The CDR3 DNA sequence: TGTGCCAGCAGTTCCCGGGCAGATACGCAGTATTTT. Protein: CASSSRADTQYF.

The chain has TRBV28 and TRBJ2-3; the D gene is possibly TRBD1 (6 bases). The V gene's germline CDR1 is MDHEN and CDR2 SYDVKM. Trimming left V 7 bases short and J 3 bases short, with 20 bases between. This CDR3 has 16 residues. In nucleotides, the CDR3 is TGTGCCAGCACTACCCCGGGACATCCTGGGACAGATACGCAGTATTTT. It translates to CASTTPGHPGTDTQYF.

This clonotype was seen many times. The V call is TRBV14, the J call TRBJ2-1; 12 bases line up with TRBD2. The ends lost 1 base at V and 12 bases at J; junction bases unmatched: 7. The germline V gene encodes CDR1 SGHDN and CDR2 FVKESK. This CDR3 has 15 residues. The CDR3 loop is CASSQASSGRAGQFF. In DNA form, the CDR3 reads TGTGCCAGCAGCCAAGCTTCTAGCGGGAGGGCCGGGCAGTTCTTC. The full variable domain, with the rest looked up from reference TRBV14 and TRBJ2-1, is EAGVTQFPSHSVIEKGQTVTLRCDPISGHDNLYWYRRVMGKEIKFLLHFVKESKQDESGMPNNRFLAERTGGTYSTLKVQPAELEDSGVYFCASSQASSGRAGQFFGPGTRLTVL.

The chain joins TRBV19 to TRBJ2-3; 7 positions agree with TRBD1. The CDR3 has 13 residues. From germline, CDR1 is LNHDA and CDR2 SQIVND (reference sequence). V dropped 3 bases and J dropped 6; count of bases not matched to a gene: 3. This CDR3 is CASSMRRGDTQYF. The CDR3 nucleotides read TGTGCCAGTAGTATGCGCAGGGGGGATACGCAGTATTTT.